This T cell receptor beta chain was identified during a study of blood T cell repertoires in COVID-19. Background on the study: Samples taken during acute and convalescent COVID-19 were collected in the United States, Italy and Spain.

Method: immunoSEQ multiplex PCR; TCRdb's copy keeps in-frame clones and lacks some. The profile shows over 150,000 clones, 87% of them singletons. Trimming cost V 6 bases and J 4 bases, with 18 bases left between them. The CDR3 totals 15 residues. Germline-derived CDR1 and CDR2 are SEHNR and FQNEAQ (reference sequence). The receptor comes from a woman in her 70s with COVID-19, enrolled during active disease. The sequenced material came from peripheral blood. The chain employs TRBV7-9 and TRBJ1-1; possible D gene TRBD1, 5 bases. CDR3 loop: CASRPDTPRSTEAFF. The CDR3 region has the DNA TGTGCCAGCAGACCGGACACCCCAAGGAGCACTGAAGCTTTCTTT.